These 30 T cell receptor beta chains were all obtained from the same sample, sequenced in a study of blood T cells in healthy people across ages. Sample-barcoded 5' priming and a J-beta primer mix drove a second PCR of about 7 to 11 cycles. TCRdb re-called the 5' RACE reads through MiXCR, storing one row per CDR3 protein. The data hold approximately 350,000 distinct CDR3 sequences, with approximately 51% observed a single time. Material: blood. Source of these receptors: a man in his 60s in good health.

This clonotype was detected ten times or more. The rearrangement joins TRBV25-1 to TRBJ2-3, with TRBD2 matching 12 bases. Germline-derived CDR1 and CDR2 are MGHDK and SYGVNS. The CDR3 spans 15 residues. Trimming at V came to 6 bases and at J to 2 bases, leaving 3 bases not matched to a gene. The CDR3 DNA reads TGTGCCAGCAGGCCTAGCGGGAGGGCCACAGATACGCAGTATTTT. Translated, it gives CASRPSGRATDTQYF.

This chain connects TRBV20-1 to TRBJ2-1, with 10 bases identical to TRBD2. This CDR3 contains 16 residues. The germline gives CDR1 DFQATT, CDR2 SNEGSKA (reference sequence). After removal of 4 bases from V and 0 bases from J, the junction contained 6 bases not matched to a gene. The DNA of the CDR3 is TGCAGTGCTAAAGAACTAGCGGGGAACTCCTACAATGAGCAGTTCTTC. Translation: CSAKELAGNSYNEQFF.

The chain uses TRBV7-2 and TRBJ2-5; D uncertain. Trimming stripped 4 bases from V and 4 bases from J, with 13 bases between. Germline V lookup: CDR1 SGHTA, CDR2 FQGNSA. CDR3 length equals 14 residues. DNA for the CDR3: TGTGCCAGCAGCTATGGGAACCTAGGAGAGACCCAGTACTTC. Translation: CASSYGNLGETQYF.

This clonotype was counted between two and nine times. The rearrangement joins TRBV7-2 to TRBJ2-1; D uncertain. The DNA matches TRBJ2-7 better at its end, which makes the J call doubtful. CDR3 length: 13 amino acids. CDR1 and CDR2 (germline): SGHTA, FQGNSA. Here the CDR3 DNA reads TGTGCCAGCAGCGAGACGAACTACAATGAGCAGTACTTC. Translating it yields CASSETNYNEQYF.

The rearrangement joins TRBV29-1 to TRBJ2-5, with 7 bases lining up with TRBD2. Germline V gene lookup returns CDR1 SQVTM and CDR2 ANQGSEA. The J segment lost 7 bases and the V segment lost 1 base, leaving 12 bases of the junction unmatched. This CDR3 is 15 amino acids long. CDR3 residues: CSVEGRGGSGGTQYF. The CDR3 nucleotides read TGCAGCGTTGAAGGGCGCGGGGGTTCCGGAGGGACCCAGTACTTC.

J is TRBJ2-3 and V is TRBV5-1, with 7 bases that match TRBD1. The CDR3 loop spans 14 amino acids. The junction had 6 bases not matched to a gene; V was cut back by 4 bases and J by 4 bases. The V gene's germline CDR1 is SGHRS and CDR2 YFSETQ. CDR3 residues: CASSTGTAPDTQYF. DNA for the CDR3: TGCGCCAGCAGCACCGGGACAGCTCCAGATACGCAGTATTTT.

J is TRBJ2-7 and V is TRBV4-1; D possibly corresponds to TRBD2 (5 bases). Trimming cost V 1 base and J 3 bases, with 19 bases left between them. This CDR3 spans 17 amino acids. Germline CDR1 reads MGHRA; CDR2 reads YSYEKL. The CDR3 DNA sequence: TGCGCCAGCAGCCAAGGCGAGAGGGCCGGTGCGGGCTACGAGCAGTACTTC. This translates into CASSQGERAGAGYEQYF.

The sample holds a few counts of this clonotype. The CDR3: CASSLDLGSAQETQYF. The CDR3, as DNA: TGTGCCAGCAGCTTAGATCTGGGTAGCGCCCAAGAGACCCAGTACTTC. The chain has TRBV11-2 and TRBJ2-5; maybe TRBD2 (5 bases). CDR3 length equals 16 residues. Trimming shortened V by 0 bases and J by 1 base, and 12 bases separated the two germline ends. Germline-derived CDR1 and CDR2 are SGHAT and FQNNGV.

The sample holds one count of this clonotype. It may be a read error: a sequence one base away is much more abundant. The V call is TRBV7-2, the J call TRBJ2-1; 8 nucleotides agree with TRBD1. Per the germline V gene, CDR1 is SGHTA and CDR2 is FQGNSA. The CDR3 spans 16 residues. With V trimmed by 0 bases and J by 2 bases, 3 bases remained unmatched. CDR3 DNA: TGTACCAGCAGCTTAGCCGGACAGGGTACCTACAATGAGCAGTTCTTC. Translating gives CTSSLAGQGTYNEQFF.

The chain couples TRBV10-2 to TRBJ2-5, with TRBD2 identical over 11 bases. After removal of 3 bases from V and 7 bases from J, the junction contained 19 bases not matched to a gene. Germline V gene data show CDR1 as WSHSY and CDR2 as SAAADI. The CDR3 is made up of 19 amino acids. The CDR3 region has the DNA TGCGCCAGCAGTGATCAAGGGGTTAGCGGGGGGGGCCTTGGTGGGACCCAGTACTTC. Its protein product is CASSDQGVSGGGLGGTQYF.

The CDR3 DNA follows: TGTGCCAGCAGCCAAGCTACGGGACTTGCAACTAATGAAAAACTGTTTTTT. Translating gives CASSQATGLATNEKLFF. The chain carries TRBV3-1 and TRBJ1-4; D might be TRBD1 (5 bases). Trimming cost V 1 base and J 0 bases, with 12 bases left between them. The CDR3 sequence is 17 residues long. The V gene's germline CDR1 is LGHDT and CDR2 YNNKEL (reference sequence).

The gene calls are TRBV7-3 and TRBJ1-1; D might be TRBD1 (6 bases). The CDR3 is 15 residues long. Looked up from germline, CDR1 is SGHTA and CDR2 is FQGTGA. Trimming cost V 2 bases and J 1 base, with 11 bases left between them. The DNA for the CDR3 is TGTGCCAGCAGCTTAGGACAGATGGGGAACACTGAAGCTTTCTTT. This translates into CASSLGQMGNTEAFF.

The rearrangement uses TRBV7-9 and TRBJ2-1, with D perhaps TRBD1 or TRBD2 (5 bases each). The CDR3 totals 13 residues. Germline values: CDR1 SEHNR, CDR2 FQNEAQ (reference sequence). V was clipped by 7 bases and J by 3 bases, with 10 bases between them. CDR3 in DNA: TGTGCCAGCAACCCGGGGCTCTACAATGAGCAGTTCTTC. Its translation is CASNPGLYNEQFF.

CDR3 in DNA: TGTGCCAGCTCACCCAGCGGGAGCGTGTACAATGAGCAGTTCTTC. The encoded protein is CASSPSGSVYNEQFF. The chain joins TRBV18 to TRBJ2-1, with 8 bases that match TRBD2. The germline V gene has CDR1 KGHSH and CDR2 LQKENI. The J segment lost 4 bases and the V segment lost 3 bases, leaving 5 bases of the junction unmatched. CDR3 length: 15 amino acids. The whole variable domain, remainder taken from reference TRBV18 and TRBJ2-1, is NAGVMQNPRHLVRRRGQEARLRCSPMKGHSHVYWYRQLPEEGLKFMVYLQKENIIDESGMPKERFSAEFPKEGPSILRIQQVVRGDSAAYFCASSPSGSVYNEQFFGPGTRLTVL.

V and J are TRBV29-1 and TRBJ2-5; 7 positions agree with TRBD2. The germline V gene has CDR1 SQVTM and CDR2 ANQGSEA. The CDR3 extends over 13 amino acids. V lost 7 bases and J lost 2; bases outside the gene matches: 7. This CDR3 is CSAPGGGQETQYF. CDR3 nucleotide sequence: TGCAGCGCCCCCGGCGGGGGTCAAGAGACCCAGTACTTC.

This clonotype was counted ten times or more. V and J are TRBV7-2 and TRBJ2-7; D gene ambiguous. The V gene lost 3 bases and the J gene lost 7 bases, with 7 bases spanning the gap. There are 11 residues in the CDR3. Per the germline V gene, CDR1 is SGHTA and CDR2 is FQGNSA. DNA of the CDR3: TGTGCCAGCAGCTTTTCCCGGGAGCAGTACTTC. Encoded protein: CASSFSREQYF.

This clonotype was seen more than once but under ten times. This chain links TRBV7-6 with TRBJ2-5; D perhaps matches TRBD2 (5 bases). The better agreement between TRBJ2-7 and the DNA end casts doubt on the J call. The CDR3 is 16 residues long. Germline V gene sequence: CDR1 SGHVS, CDR2 FNYEAQ. The CDR3 DNA sequence: TGTGCCAGCAGCTTAGCGCCATTAGGAGGATCCTACGAGCAGTACTTC. It encodes CASSLAPLGGSYEQYF.

The rearrangement joins TRBV6-5 to TRBJ2-1; no definite D call. The V end was cut by 5 bases, the J end by 8 bases, with 19 bases between. CDR3 length: 15 amino acids. Looked up from germline, CDR1 is MNHEY and CDR2 is SVGAGI. The CDR3 loop reads CASSPARWVKDEQFF. The CDR3 DNA sequence: TGTGCCAGCAGTCCCGCCCGCTGGGTCAAAGATGAGCAGTTCTTC.

This chain joins TRBV6-6 and TRBJ2-5, with 7 bases fitting TRBD2. Germline values: CDR1 MNHNY, CDR2 SVGAGI (reference sequence). CDR3 length equals 11 residues. Unmatched junction bases numbered 4, after V lost 8 bases and J lost 7 bases. Written as DNA, the CDR3 is TGTGCCAGCCGGTTAGCGGGGACCCAGTACTTC. Amino acids: CASRLAGTQYF.

The chain employs TRBV7-2 and TRBJ2-3; D might be TRBD1 (5 bases). V lost 2 bases and J lost 4, with 10 bases in between. The CDR3 length is 14 residues. CDR1 and CDR2 from the germline V gene are SGHTA and FQGNSA. DNA for the CDR3: TGTGCCAGCAGCTTATCGACAGCGCCAGATACGCAGTATTTT. It translates to CASSLSTAPDTQYF.

The chain combines TRBV20-1 with TRBJ1-2; D unresolved. Trimming took off 0 bases at V and 7 bases at J, with 9 bases between the two ends. Germline assignment: CDR1 DFQATT and CDR2 SNEGSKA (reference sequence). The CDR3 has 12 amino acids. The CDR3 nucleotides read TGCAGTGCTAGAGAGGGCAGTGGTGGCTACACCTTC. Its translation is CSAREGSGGYTF.

This clonotype was detected only a few times. V usage is TRBV7-2 and J usage is TRBJ2-5; D uncertain. Between the trimmed V and J ends, which lost 1 base and 5 bases, there was a span of 11 bases. The CDR3 is 14 amino acids. Looked up from germline, CDR1 is SGHTA and CDR2 is FQGNSA. The CDR3 DNA follows: TGTGCCAGCAGCTTAGTGGTGGGTGCTGAGACCCAGTACTTC. Translation gives CASSLVVGAETQYF.

This clonotype was picked up a small number of times. The chain combines TRBV20-1 with TRBJ2-7, with 8 bases identical to TRBD1. The V segment lost 3 bases and the J segment 5 bases; nucleotides outside the gene matches: 15. The CDR3 totals 16 residues. Germline V CDR1 and CDR2: DFQATT, SNEGSKA (reference sequence). The CDR3 coding sequence is TGCAGTGCTAGCCCCTCCTTAGGACAGGGCACGCACGAGCAGTACTTC. Protein: CSASPSLGQGTHEQYF.

There are a few counts of this clonotype. The rearrangement uses TRBV7-2 and TRBJ2-7; D gene ambiguous. Germline V lookup: CDR1 SGHTA, CDR2 FQGNSA. The germline V and J ends were trimmed by 5 bases and 5 bases, with 19 bases remaining between them. CDR3 length equals 15 residues. The CDR3 sequence is CASSPRRKVVHEQYF. The CDR3 DNA follows: TGTGCCAGCAGCCCTCGGCGCAAGGTGGTCCACGAGCAGTACTTC. The whole variable domain, remainder taken from reference TRBV7-2 and TRBJ2-7, is GAGVSQSPSNKVTEKGKDVELRCDPISGHTALYWYRQSLGQGLEFLIYFQGNSAPDKSGLPSDRFSAERTGGSVSTLTIQRTQQEDSAVYLCASSPRRKVVHEQYFGPGTRLTVT.

The chain carries TRBV6-6 and TRBJ1-2, with D uncertain. The CDR3 has 14 amino acids. The V gene lost 6 bases and the J gene lost 12 bases, with 23 bases spanning the gap. CDR1 and CDR2 (germline): MNHNY, SVGAGI (reference sequence). CDR3 nucleotide sequence: TGTGCCAGCAGCTCAGGTTTTAACCTGGGAGGCCACACCTTC. Its translation is CASSSGFNLGGHTF.

The V and J genes are TRBV29-1 and TRBJ2-1, with D unclear. The CDR3 is made up of 12 amino acids. The V end lost 6 bases, the J end lost 6 bases, and 12 bases lay between the germline ends. The V gene's germline CDR1 is SQVTM and CDR2 ANQGSEA. The CDR3 is CSVGGRVNEQFF. CDR3 sequence (DNA): TGCAGCGTGGGTGGGCGTGTCAATGAGCAGTTCTTC.

A few counts support this clonotype. The chain recombines TRBV7-2 with TRBJ2-5, with 9 bases fitting TRBD2. The V gene end was trimmed by 5 bases and the J gene end by 4 bases; junction bases not matched to a gene: 8. CDR3 length: 15 amino acids. Germline CDR1 reads SGHTA; CDR2 reads FQGNSA. DNA of the CDR3: TGTGCCAGCAGCCCTCCGGGCGGGAGGGGAGAGACCCAGTACTTC. This translates into CASSPPGGRGETQYF. The full variable domain, rest sourced from reference TRBV7-2 and TRBJ2-5, is GAGVSQSPSNKVTEKGKDVELRCDPISGHTALYWYRQSLGQGLEFLIYFQGNSAPDKSGLPSDRFSAERTGGSVSTLTIQRTQQEDSAVYLCASSPPGGRGETQYFGPGTRLLVL.

This chain connects TRBV18 to TRBJ2-4; 8 positions agree with TRBD1. J gave up 5 bases and V 4 bases, and 7 bases lay outside the gene matches. Per germline, CDR1 KGHSH and CDR2 LQKENI. This CDR3 contains 15 residues. In nucleotides, the CDR3 is TGTGCCAGCTCACGATCCAGGGGGCTGGAAAACATTCAGTACTTC. Translation gives CASSRSRGLENIQYF.

The chain carries TRBV7-8 and TRBJ2-7; 10 nucleotides line up with TRBD2. The trim removed 5 bases at V and 2 bases at J, leaving 9 bases unmatched. The germline CDR1 and CDR2 sequences are SGHVS and FQNEAQ. There are 16 residues in the CDR3. The CDR3 spells CASSTRLAGVPYEQYF. As DNA, the CDR3 is TGTGCCAGCAGCACAAGGCTAGCGGGGGTCCCCTACGAGCAGTACTTC. The full variable domain, rest sourced from reference TRBV7-8 and TRBJ2-7, is GAGVSQSPRYKVAKRGQDVALRCDPISGHVSLFWYQQALGQGPEFLTYFQNEAQLDKSGLPSDRFFAERPEGSVSTLKIQRTQQEDSAVYLCASSTRLAGVPYEQYFGPGTRLTVT.

This clonotype was detected only a few times. This rearrangement joins TRBV7-2 to TRBJ2-5; no clear D gene. V was pared by 2 bases and J by 5 bases, with 6 bases between. CDR1 and CDR2 (germline): SGHTA, FQGNSA. CDR3 length: 12 residues. The CDR3 bases are TGTGCCAGCAGCTTACAGAGGGAGACCCAGTACTTC. Protein: CASSLQRETQYF.